Following are 21 T cell receptor beta chains from one sample sequenced in a study of CD8 T cells in ankylosing spondylitis. TCRdb processed the 5' RACE reads anew with MiXCR; each CDR3 protein has one entry. This sample yields roughly 100,000 distinct CDR3 sequences, of which about 8.3% are seen a single time; approximately 9.9% belongs to the top ten. Sequenced sample: blood, either unsorted or a sorted T cell fraction (not recorded which). These TCRs come from a male donor with ankylosing spondylitis or in good health (not recorded which).

This clonotype was recorded many times. This chain links TRBV7-2 with TRBJ2-3, with TRBD2 matching 9 bases. The CDR3 spans 15 residues. Germline loops: CDR1 SGHTA, CDR2 FQGNSA. V lost 5 bases to trimming and J lost 0 bases; unmatched junction nucleotides: 3. The CDR3 DNA follows: TGTGCCAGCAGCCCGGGACTAGCTAGCACAGATACGCAGTATTTT. Its translation: CASSPGLASTDTQYF.

This clonotype was recorded at least ten times. The V gene is TRBV12-3 or TRBV12-4, the J gene TRBJ2-2, with TRBD1 matching 8 bases. After removal of 3 bases from V and 6 bases from J, the junction contained 3 bases not matched to a gene. The CDR3 has 14 amino acids. The CDR3 region is CASSLGRGPGELFF. The CDR3 bases are TGTGCCAGCAGTTTGGGCAGGGGGCCCGGGGAGCTGTTTTTT.

The sample holds many counts of this clonotype. The chain links TRBV12-3 or TRBV12-4 to TRBJ2-7; TRBD2 agrees at 13 bases. The CDR3 length is 15 residues. V gave up 8 bases and J gave up 6 bases; unmatched junction bases: 10. In DNA form, the CDR3 reads TGTGCCAGCGCGACTAGCGGGAGGACGCTCTTCGAGCAGTACTTC. This sequence encodes CASATSGRTLFEQYF.

This clonotype was seen a few times. The CDR3 sequence: CASSLNPREGETQYF. The CDR3 DNA reads as TGCGCCAGCAGCCTCAACCCGCGGGAAGGAGAGACCCAGTACTTC. V gene TRBV4-3 combines with J gene TRBJ2-5; perhaps TRBD2 as D (6 bases). Trimming took 4 bases from V and 4 from J, leaving 16 bases between them. The CDR3 loop spans 15 amino acids. Germline values: CDR1 LGHNA, CDR2 YSLEER.

This clonotype was recorded many times. This sequence joins TRBV10-3 and TRBJ2-3, with D possibly matching TRBD1 (5 bases). This CDR3 is built from 19 residues. Per germline, CDR1 ENHRY and CDR2 SYGVKD. V lost 0 bases and J 4 bases, leaving 23 bases between the germline ends. The CDR3 DNA follows: TGTGCCATCAGTGAGTCGGTCCCAGGAGAGGCCCAGGGTGCAGATACGCAGTATTTT. This sequence encodes CAISESVPGEAQGADTQYF.

This clonotype was counted many times. The CDR3 here is CSARVSQMYSYEQYF. In DNA form, the CDR3 reads TGCAGTGCTAGGGTCTCGCAGATGTACTCCTACGAGCAGTACTTC. The chain links TRBV20-1 to TRBJ2-7; D gene uncertain. Trimming left V 3 bases short and J 0 bases short, with 15 bases between. CDR3 length: 15 amino acids. Germline loops: CDR1 DFQATT, CDR2 SNEGSKA (reference sequence).

This clonotype was counted between two and nine times. The chain employs TRBV20-1 and TRBJ2-1, with TRBD2 identical over 7 bases. V was pared by 5 bases and J by 0 bases, with 7 bases of the junction left unmatched. The CDR3 consists of 15 residues. In germline, CDR1 is DFQATT, CDR2 SNEGSKA (reference sequence). The CDR3 loop is CSAVRPSGSYNEQFF. As DNA, the CDR3 is TGCAGTGCTGTTCGTCCTAGCGGCTCCTACAATGAGCAGTTCTTC.

This clonotype has ten or more counts. This rearrangement joins TRBV9 to TRBJ1-1; the D is unclear. Germline CDR1 reads SGDLS; CDR2 reads YYNGEE. CDR3 length: 13 residues. Between the trimmed V and J ends, which lost 3 bases and 4 bases, there was a span of 10 bases. The CDR3 is CASSAATATEAFF. CDR3 bases: TGTGCCAGCAGCGCAGCGACTGCCACTGAAGCTTTCTTT.

This clonotype occurred many times. This chain joins TRBV5-1 and TRBJ2-7; D is possibly TRBD1 (6 bases). V was cut by 0 bases and J by 6 bases, with 19 bases left in between. CDR3 length: 16 amino acids. Germline values: CDR1 SGHRS, CDR2 YFSETQ. The CDR3 sequence: CASSLVGPGEEGEQYF. In nucleotides, the CDR3 is TGCGCCAGCAGCTTGGTTGGGCCAGGGGAAGAAGGCGAGCAGTACTTC.

The rearrangement uses TRBV19 and TRBJ2-6; 9 nucleotides line up with TRBD1. Germline values: CDR1 LNHDA, CDR2 SQIVND (reference sequence). The CDR3 loop spans 16 amino acids. The ends lost 5 bases at V and 1 base at J; junction bases unmatched: 3. The chain's CDR3 is CASSQQGASGANVLTF. CDR3 DNA sequence: TGTGCCAGTAGTCAACAGGGGGCGTCTGGGGCCAACGTCCTGACTTTC. Filled out from reference TRBV19 and TRBJ2-6, the complete variable domain reads DGGITQSPKYLFRKEGQNVTLSCEQNLNHDAMYWYRQDPGQGLRLIYYSQIVNDFQKGDIAEGYSVSREKKESFPLTVTSAQKNPTAFYLCASSQQGASGANVLTFGAGSRLTVL.

At least ten counts were recorded for this clonotype. The chain carries TRBV5-1 and TRBJ2-1, with 7 bases lining up with TRBD1. The CDR3 loop spans 17 amino acids. The J segment lost 0 bases and the V segment lost 0 bases, leaving 6 bases of the junction unmatched. The germline V gene has CDR1 SGHRS and CDR2 YFSETQ. The CDR3 DNA is TGCGCCAGCAGCTTGGGGGGGACAGCGAGCTCCTACAATGAGCAGTTCTTC. Its protein is CASSLGGTASSYNEQFF.

This clonotype showed up many times. The rearrangement uses TRBV29-1 and TRBJ2-3, with a possible D match to TRBD2 (6 bases). The V end was cut by 5 bases, the J end by 2 bases, with 11 bases between. Per the germline V gene, CDR1 is SQVTM and CDR2 is ANQGSEA. The CDR3 spans 13 residues. The CDR3 sequence: CSVLGGDTDTQYF. Written as DNA, the CDR3 is TGCAGCGTTCTTGGCGGGGACACAGATACGCAGTATTTT.

Ten or more counts support this clonotype. The chain uses TRBV6-2 or TRBV6-3 and TRBJ2-1; D may be TRBD2 (7 bases). The V end lost 2 bases, the J end lost 4 bases, and 21 bases lay between the germline ends. There are 18 residues in the CDR3. Germline lookup yields CDR1 MNHEY and CDR2 SVGEGT. The CDR3 bases are TGTGCCAGCAGTTACCCTCTGGCCGCGGGGGCCAATTACAATGAGCAGTTCTTC. This sequence encodes CASSYPLAAGANYNEQFF.

The sample holds many counts of this clonotype. V is TRBV20-1 and J is TRBJ2-5; the D gene is possibly TRBD1 (5 bases). The germline gives CDR1 DFQATT, CDR2 SNEGSKA (reference sequence). This CDR3 contains 14 residues. The V end was cut by 2 bases, the J end by 5 bases, with 15 bases between. The CDR3 loop is CSARSRDGVETQYF. The DNA of the CDR3 is TGCAGTGCTAGATCCAGGGATGGAGTTGAGACCCAGTACTTC.

In its sample, this clonotype was seen many times. V gene TRBV21-1 combines with J gene TRBJ1-5; the table's TRBD1 call for D was not verified on the DNA. TRBV21-1 is deemed a pseudogene. The CDR3 totals 14 residues. The CDR3 sequence is CASSDRTAPKPQHF. In nucleotides, the CDR3 is TGTGCCAGCAGCGATCGGACAGCGCCGAAGCCCCAGCATTTT.

This clonotype was seen more than once but under ten times. V usage is TRBV7-9 and J usage is TRBJ1-5, with D maybe TRBD1 (5 bases). This CDR3 is 17 amino acids long. Germline CDR1 and CDR2: SEHNR and FQNEAQ (reference sequence). The V and J ends lost 1 base and 1 base respectively, with 14 bases between them. The CDR3 protein is CASSLGGTVSSNQPQHF. In nucleotides, the CDR3 is TGTGCCAGCAGCTTAGGAGGGACCGTATCCAGCAATCAGCCCCAGCATTTT.

As concerns this clonotype: This may arise from a read error, as a much more abundant clone is one base away. The CDR3 DNA reads as TGTGTCAGCAGTTTCTCTGGGGCCGGGGAGCTGTTTTTT. Translated: CVSSFSGAGELFF. V and J are TRBV27 and TRBJ2-2; D unclear. Germline V gives CDR1 MNHEY, CDR2 SMNVEV (reference sequence). CDR3 size: 13 residues.

V and J are TRBV3-1 and TRBJ2-2; D ambiguous. This CDR3 contains 13 residues. Germline V gene lookup returns CDR1 LGHDT and CDR2 YNNKEL (reference sequence). Trimming pared 4 bases from V and 5 bases from J, leaving 8 bases between. The CDR3 loop is CASSRTRTGELFF. In DNA, the CDR3 is TGTGCCAGCAGCCGGACCCGTACCGGGGAGCTGTTTTTT.

This clonotype occurred many times. The V call is TRBV18, the J call TRBJ2-3; D is possibly TRBD2 (6 bases). The CDR3 contains 16 residues. Trimming cost V 6 bases and J 6 bases, with 22 bases left between them. From germline, CDR1 is KGHSH and CDR2 LQKENI. This CDR3 is CASSLARDPLSDTQYF. The CDR3 region has the DNA TGTGCCAGCTCTCTCGCGCGGGACCCCCTGTCCGATACGCAGTATTTT.

This clonotype was seen ten or more times. The chain links TRBV6-1 to TRBJ2-3, with D hard to call. The CDR3 length is 15 residues. V was pared by 3 bases and J by 0 bases, with 10 bases between. CDR1 is MNHNS and CDR2 is SASEGT in the germline V gene. CDR3 sequence: CASSDLRSSTDTQYF. In nucleotides, the CDR3 is TGTGCCAGCAGTGACCTACGTAGTAGCACAGATACGCAGTATTTT.

Ten or more counts support this clonotype. This chain links TRBV3-1 with TRBJ2-3, with TRBD2 matching over 10 bases. Germline assignment: CDR1 LGHDT and CDR2 YNNKEL (reference sequence). This CDR3 is built from 17 residues. J was trimmed by 4 bases and V by 1 base; bases with no gene match: 8. CDR3 sequence reads: CASSQVAASGGPDTQYF. CDR3 bases: TGTGCCAGCAGCCAAGTGGCGGCTAGCGGGGGACCAGATACGCAGTATTTT.